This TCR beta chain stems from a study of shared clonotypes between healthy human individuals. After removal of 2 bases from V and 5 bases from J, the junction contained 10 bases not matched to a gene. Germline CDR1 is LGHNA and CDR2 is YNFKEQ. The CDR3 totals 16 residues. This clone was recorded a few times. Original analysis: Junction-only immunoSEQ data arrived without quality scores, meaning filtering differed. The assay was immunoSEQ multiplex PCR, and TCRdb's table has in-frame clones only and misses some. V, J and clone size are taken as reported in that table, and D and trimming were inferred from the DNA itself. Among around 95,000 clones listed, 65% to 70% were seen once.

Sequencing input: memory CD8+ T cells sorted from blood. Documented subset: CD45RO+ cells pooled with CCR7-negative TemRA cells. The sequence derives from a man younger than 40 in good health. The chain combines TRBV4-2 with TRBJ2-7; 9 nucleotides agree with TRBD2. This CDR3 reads CASSQTLAGGRDEQYF. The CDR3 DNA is TGTGCCAGCAGCCAAACCCTGGCGGGGGGGCGCGACGAGCAGTACTTC.